Listed below are T cell receptor beta chains from one sample, sequenced in a study of T cell responses to AZD1222 COVID-19 vaccine. Assay: immunoSEQ multiplex PCR; the TCRdb copy retains only in-frame clones and omits some. Among 150,000 to 200,000 clones listed, 90% were seen once. This specimen was peripheral blood, taken on day 0 of AZD1222 vaccination. All receptors come from an adult in good health. The CDR3 runs from the conserved cysteine through the conserved F or W. A D gene is named only where the DNA matches it firmly. Clone size is given for some rows only: seen once, a few or many times, or a class if the clone is expanded.

d_gene	v_gene	abundance	j_gene	CDR3nt	CDR3aa
-	TRBV2	once	TRBJ1-4	TGTGCCAGCAGTGACGGCGATCGGGAAAAACTGTTTTTT	CASSDGDREKLFF
-	TRBV4-3	once	TRBJ2-3	TGCGCCAGCAGCCAAGGGGGGTATACGGGAGATACGCAGTATTTT	CASSQGGYTGDTQYF
-	TRBV3-1/TRBV3-2	-	TRBJ2-5	TGTGCCAGCAGCCAAGATCCAGCGGCCCAAGAGACCCAGTACTTC	CASSQDPAAQETQYF
-	TRBV6-5	-	TRBJ1-3	TGTGCCAGCAGTCGGCTACAGGGAAACACCATATATTTT	CASSRLQGNTIYF
-	TRBV21-1	-	TRBJ1-2	TGTGCCAGCAGCAAAGTCCCAGGGGGCTATATCTATGGCTACACCTTC	CASSKVPGGYIYGYTF
TRBD1	TRBV19	-	TRBJ1-2	TGTGCCAGTAGCCCACACCCGGACAGGCGCAACTATGGCTACACCTTC	CASSPHPDRRNYGYTF
-	TRBV7-9	-	TRBJ2-2	TGTGCCAGCAGCTTAGTTGGGGGAACCGGGGAGCTGTTTTTT	CASSLVGGTGELFF
-	TRBV4-2	-	TRBJ1-2	TGTGCCAGCAGCCAAGGGCAGGAGAACTATGGCTACACCTTC	CASSQGQENYGYTF
-	TRBV9	-	TRBJ2-5	TGTGCCAGCAGCCCCAGACGGGACCAAGAGACCCAGTACTTC	CASSPRRDQETQYF
-	TRBV6-5	-	TRBJ1-3	TGTGCCAGCAGCCAACGCGGGGTTGTAGGAAACACCATATATTTT	CASSQRGVVGNTIYF